A selection of T cell receptor beta chains follows, all from one sample in a study of cytomegalovirus exposure and HLA in healthy donors. Sequencing was performed with immunoSEQ multiplex PCR; in TCRdb, only in-frame clones are kept and a portion is missing. The table has 130,000 to 150,000 clones, 68% seen once. Sequenced material: PBMCs. The source is a man in his sixties in good health and CMV-seronegative. Both conserved end residues are part of each CDR3. D genes are given only for firm matches. Clone size, where shown, is once, few, many, or a class for clones that have expanded.

>TRBV29-1|NA|TRBJ1-4|TRBD1|13
CSVVGQGNEKLFF
TGCAGCGTTGTGGGACAGGGGAATGAAAAACTGTTTTTT
>TRBV27|NA|TRBJ1-1|NA|14
CASSLQTSRTEAFF
TGTGCCAGCAGTTTGCAGACATCCCGGACTGAAGCTTTCTTT
>TRBV4-1|NA|TRBJ2-2|TRBD2|17
CASSPLGLAGGKGELFF
TGCGCCAGCAGCCCACTGGGACTAGCGGGAGGGAAAGGGGAGCTGTTTTTT
>TRBV5-1|NA|TRBJ2-7|NA|15
CASSLESVSSYEQYF
TGCGCCAGCAGCTTGGAGTCTGTGAGCTCCTACGAGCAGTACTTC
>TRBV29-1|NA|TRBJ1-1|TRBD1|14
CSVRTGGQATEAFF
TGCAGCGTCCGGACAGGGGGCCAGGCCACTGAAGCTTTCTTT
>TRBV5-1|NA|TRBJ1-4|TRBD1|15
CASSLRDSGSEKLFF
TGCGCCAGCAGCTTGCGGGACAGCGGGAGTGAAAAACTGTTTTTT
>TRBV7-8|NA|TRBJ1-2|TRBD1|15
CASSLGGTGSHGYPF
TGTGCCAGCAGCTTAGGTGGGACAGGGTCGCATGGCTACCCCTTC
>TRBV7-9|NA|TRBJ1-4|NA|14
CASRAGRTNEKLFF
TGTGCCAGCCGCGCGGGGCGAACTAATGAAAAACTGTTTTTT
>TRBV27|NA|TRBJ2-1|NA|14
CASSPGRVGNEQFF
TGTGCCAGCAGTCCCGGCAGGGTGGGCAATGAGCAGTTCTTC
>TRBV9|NA|TRBJ2-7|NA|16
CASSAQGHQDTYEQYF
TGTGCCAGCAGCGCGCAAGGACACCAGGACACCTACGAGCAGTACTTC
>TRBV29-1|NA|TRBJ2-3|NA|13
CSVLKTSTDTQYF
TGCAGCGTACTAAAGACTAGCACAGATACGCAGTATTTT
>TRBV6-1|once|TRBJ2-7|NA|12
CASRPGPYEQYF
TGTGCCAGCAGACCAGGGCCCTACGAGCAGTACTTC
>TRBV6-1|NA|TRBJ1-2|NA|14
CASSDPFSNYGYTF
TGTGCCAGCAGTGACCCGTTTAGTAACTATGGCTACACCTTC
>TRBV30|NA|TRBJ1-3|TRBD1|14
CAWSVTGVGNTIYF
TGTGCCTGGAGTGTGACAGGGGTGGGAAACACCATATATTTT
>TRBV18|NA|TRBJ1-3|NA|16
CASSPIRQGTGNTIYF
TGTGCCAGCTCACCAATCCGCCAGGGCACTGGAAACACCATATATTTT
>TRBV11-2|NA|TRBJ1-2|NA|14
CASSLDWQNYGYTF
TGTGCCAGCAGCTTAGATTGGCAAAACTATGGCTACACCTTC
>TRBV10-1|NA|TRBJ1-5|NA|14
CASSDGQNNQPQHF
TGCGCCAGCAGTGATGGGCAGAACAATCAGCCCCAGCATTTT
>TRBV19|few|TRBJ2-2|TRBD2|15
CASTMSGRAIGELFF
TGTGCCAGTACAATGAGCGGGAGGGCCATCGGGGAGCTGTTTTTT
>TRBV5-1|NA|TRBJ2-3|TRBD2|13
CASSFSGGEGQYF
TGCGCCAGCAGCTTTAGCGGGGGGGAAGGGCAGTATTTT
>TRBV30|NA|TRBJ1-1|TRBD1|13
CAWSPGGLTEAFF
TGTGCCTGGAGCCCAGGGGGTCTGACTGAAGCTTTCTTT
>TRBV7-2|NA|TRBJ1-2|TRBD1|15
CASSLGQGTNYGYTF
TGTGCCAGCAGCTTAGGACAGGGGACCAACTATGGCTACACCTTC
>TRBV2|NA|TRBJ1-6|NA|12
CASRVLNSPLHF
TGTGCCAGCAGGGTACTCAATTCACCCCTCCACTTT
>TRBV6-1|NA|TRBJ2-1|NA|13
CASRPPGDNEQFF
TGTGCCAGCAGGCCTCCAGGGGACAATGAGCAGTTCTTC
>TRBV6-1|NA|TRBJ2-3|TRBD2|14
CASRPAGGTDTQYF
TGTGCCAGCAGACCAGCGGGAGGCACAGATACGCAGTATTTT
>TRBV5-1|NA|TRBJ1-1|NA|14
CASSSYEVDTEAFF
TGCGCCAGCAGCAGTTACGAGGTGGACACTGAAGCTTTCTTT
>TRBV7-2|few|TRBJ2-1|NA|15
CASSLAGRSYNEQFF
TGTGCCAGCAGCTTAGCGGGGCGTTCCTACAATGAGCAGTTCTTC
>TRBV18|few|TRBJ1-1|TRBD1|15
CASSRDRGTNTEAFF
TGTGCCAGCTCACGGGACAGGGGTACGAACACTGAAGCTTTCTTT
>TRBV28|NA|TRBJ2-1|TRBD2|15
CASSLSGRASSEQFF
TGTGCCAGCAGTTTGAGCGGGAGGGCCAGTAGTGAGCAGTTCTTC
>TRBV7-2|NA|TRBJ2-7|NA|15
CASSSTTVNLYEQYF
TGTGCCAGCAGCTCAACGACAGTGAACCTTTACGAGCAGTACTTC
>TRBV15|NA|TRBJ2-5|TRBD1|16
CATSRGTGATQETQYF
TGTGCCACCAGCAGAGGGACAGGGGCAACCCAAGAGACCCAGTACTTC
>TRBV7-9|NA|TRBJ2-2|TRBD2|14
CASSLEGVGGSGIF
TGTGCCAGCAGCTTAGAAGGAGTAGGCGGGAGTGGAATTTTT
>TRBV5-4|NA|TRBJ2-7|TRBD2|15
CASSLTSGRTNEQYF
TGTGCCAGCAGCTTGACTAGCGGGAGGACAAACGAGCAGTACTTC
>TRBV10-1|NA|TRBJ2-1|TRBD2|14
CASTPSGDYNEQFF
TGCGCCAGCACGCCTAGCGGGGACTACAATGAGCAGTTCTTC
>TRBV9|NA|TRBJ2-1|NA|17
CASSLIGGPDSYNEQFF
TGTGCCAGCAGCTTGATCGGGGGACCCGATTCCTACAATGAGCAGTTCTTC
>TRBV11-2|once|TRBJ2-7|TRBD2|15
CASSAWTSGDYEQYF
TGTGCCAGCAGCGCGTGGACTAGCGGGGACTACGAGCAGTACTTC
>TRBV5-4|NA|TRBJ1-3|NA|15
CASSLDTGITNTIYF
TGTGCCAGCAGCTTGGATACAGGGATAACAAACACCATATATTTT
>TRBV19|NA|TRBJ1-5|NA|12
CASSTRNQPQHF
TGTGCCAGTAGTACGAGGAATCAGCCCCAGCATTTT
>TRBV7-9|once|TRBJ2-1|NA|15
CASSRGTSSYNEQFF
TGTGCCAGCAGCCGCGGGACCTCGTCCTACAATGAGCAGTTCTTC
>TRBV5-1|NA|TRBJ2-3|NA|13
CASSFQASDTQYF
TGCGCCAGCAGCTTTCAAGCATCGGATACGCAGTATTTT
>TRBV5-4|NA|TRBJ2-6|NA|16
CASSLEARSGANVLTF
TGTGCCAGCAGCTTAGAGGCCCGATCTGGGGCCAACGTCCTGACTTTC
>TRBV4-1|once|TRBJ2-4|TRBD2|19
CASSQRTSGTPAAKNIQYF
TGCGCCAGCAGCCAAAGGACTAGCGGGACCCCTGCGGCCAAAAACATTCAGTACTTC
>TRBV29-1|NA|TRBJ2-1|TRBD2|15
CSSAGTSGTYNEQFF
TGCAGCTCCGCCGGGACTAGCGGGACTTACAATGAGCAGTTCTTC
>TRBV9|NA|TRBJ2-1|TRBD2|15
CASSVGTRSGNEQFF
TGTGCCAGCAGCGTAGGGACTAGGTCGGGCAATGAGCAGTTCTTC
>TRBV30|NA|TRBJ2-2|TRBD2|15
CAWYPAGPNTGELFF
TGTGCCTGGTATCCAGCGGGGCCAAACACCGGGGAGCTGTTTTTT
>TRBV28|NA|TRBJ2-7|TRBD2|15
CASKPGLDRGREQYF
TGTGCCAGCAAACCGGGACTAGATAGGGGGAGGGAGCAGTACTTC
>TRBV29-1|NA|TRBJ2-7|NA|10
CSVGSDEQYF
TGCAGCGTTGGGAGCGACGAGCAGTACTTC
>TRBV30|NA|TRBJ1-1|NA|16
CAWSLRADPGMTEAFF
TGTGCCTGGAGTCTACGGGCGGACCCGGGGATGACCGAAGCTTTCTTT
>TRBV19|NA|TRBJ1-5|NA|13
CASSIGGGQPQHF
TGTGCCAGTAGTATAGGAGGAGGGCAGCCCCAGCATTTT
>TRBV7-2|NA|TRBJ2-1|TRBD1|13
CASRPTGGNEQFF
TGTGCCAGCAGACCGACAGGGGGGAATGAGCAGTTCTTC
>TRBV5-3|few|TRBJ1-2|TRBD1|16
CARKKNRDRGFYGYTF
TGTGCCAGAAAAAAAAACCGGGACAGGGGCTTCTATGGCTACACCTTC